One sample yielded the 25 T cell receptor beta chains listed below, sequenced in a study of a mutant IDH1 vaccine in newly diagnosed glioma. Their recognized antigens are unknown. Noted time point: week 47, end of study. Topical imiquimod was applied with each vaccine dose, which held 300 ug of mutant IDH1 20-mer peptide. Using immunoSEQ multiplex PCR, the repertoire was profiled, and TCRdb retains in-frame clones only, with some absent. The table shows just over 60,000 clones, with roughly 80% occurring only once. The material was PBMCs, obtained from a glioma patient whose treatment included an IDH1 peptide vaccine. Every receptor here comes from a young man with glioma.

The chain is built from TRBV7-8 and TRBJ1-1; 10 bases align to TRBD1. With V trimmed by 5 bases and J by 4 bases, 7 bases remained unmatched. The CDR3 contains 15 residues. Per germline, CDR1 SGHVS and CDR2 FQNEAQ. This chain's CDR3 is CASSARQGAGTEAFF. The CDR3 coding sequence is TGTGCCAGCAGCGCGCGACAGGGGGCAGGCACTGAAGCTTTCTTT.

The chain recombines TRBV18 with TRBJ2-7, with D maybe TRBD1 (6 bases). The ends were cut back, 2 bases at V and 6 bases at J, with 14 bases in the middle. Germline CDR1 and CDR2: KGHSH and LQKENI. The CDR3 loop spans 14 amino acids. DNA for the CDR3: TGTGCCAGCTCACCATATCCAGGGGCCGGCGAGCAGTACTTC. Its protein product is CASSPYPGAGEQYF.

The chain is built from TRBV14 and TRBJ2-7, with D perhaps matching TRBD1 or TRBD2 (5 bases each). V was shortened by 1 base and J by 3 bases, with 10 bases between the two germline ends. Germline loops: CDR1 SGHDN, CDR2 FVKESK. CDR3 length: 14 residues. The DNA of the CDR3 is TGTGCCAGCAGCCAAGCCCGGGGCCTCTACGAGCAGTACTTC. Translating gives CASSQARGLYEQYF.

The CDR3 protein is CASSSGQGARSNQPQHF. In nucleotides, the CDR3 is TGTGCCAGCTCATCGGGACAGGGGGCTCGTAGCAATCAGCCCCAGCATTTT. The chain combines TRBV18 with TRBJ1-5; 12 nucleotides agree with TRBD1. The CDR3 is made up of 17 amino acids. CDR1 is KGHSH, CDR2 LQKENI, per germline. V was pared by 5 bases and J by 0 bases, with 5 bases of the junction left unmatched.

V is TRBV5-1 and J is TRBJ2-2; TRBD1 might be the D (6 bases). This CDR3 contains 14 residues. Germline loops: CDR1 SGHRS, CDR2 YFSETQ. V was cut by 1 base and J by 3 bases, with 7 bases left in between. The CDR3 DNA reads as TGCGCCAGCAGCTTGAGGACAGACACCGGGGAGCTGTTTTTT. This encodes CASSLRTDTGELFF.

This chain joins TRBV30 and TRBJ1-2; D might be TRBD1 (5 bases). The CDR3 is made up of 12 amino acids. From germline, CDR1 is GTSNPN and CDR2 SVGIG (reference sequence). The V end was cut by 5 bases, the J end by 5 bases, with 12 bases between. CDR3 nucleotides: TGTGCCTGGGGCGAGGGGAATTATGGCTACACCTTC. It encodes CAWGEGNYGYTF.

This chain connects TRBV7-9 to TRBJ1-1, with D maybe TRBD1 (5 bases). The CDR3 is 13 amino acids. Germline CDR1 SEHNR, CDR2 FQNEAQ (reference sequence). Trimming stripped 5 bases from V and 1 base from J, with 8 bases between. The CDR3 region is CASSIRENTEAFF. The DNA of the CDR3 is TGTGCCAGCAGCATCAGGGAGAACACTGAAGCTTTCTTT.

V and J are TRBV2 and TRBJ2-5, with 8 positions matching TRBD1. This CDR3 is built from 14 residues. Germline V gene lookup returns CDR1 SNHLY and CDR2 FYNNEI. V dropped 7 bases and J dropped 3; count of bases not matched to a gene: 7. CDR3 nucleotide sequence: TGTGCCAGCAACCTGGACAGGGTTAAAGAGACCCAGTACTTC. As protein: CASNLDRVKETQYF.

The sample holds a few counts of this clone. The CDR3 bases are TGTGCCAGCAGCCCGGAGGGTAACACTGAAGCTTTCTTT. Its protein is CASSPEGNTEAFF. The chain recombines TRBV9 with TRBJ1-1; D is undetermined. The V and J ends lost 4 bases and 2 bases respectively, with 9 bases between them. Germline V CDR1 and CDR2: SGDLS, YYNGEE. The CDR3 totals 13 residues.

This rearrangement joins TRBV6-5 to TRBJ2-5; D call uncertain. The better agreement between TRBJ2-7 and the DNA end casts doubt on the J call. The CDR3 is 14 residues long. Germline CDR1 MNHEY, CDR2 SVGAGI. Here the CDR3 reads CASSYSDLPYEQYF. The CDR3 nucleotides read TGTGCCAGCAGTTACTCGGATCTGCCCTACGAGCAGTACTTC.

This chain uses TRBV7-9 with TRBJ2-7; no clear D. The V gene's germline CDR1 is SEHNR and CDR2 FQNEAQ (reference sequence). The CDR3 consists of 13 residues. V lost 1 base, J lost 5 bases, and 9 bases lay in between. Here the CDR3 reads CASSLDGIDEQYF. The CDR3 nucleotides are TGTGCCAGCAGCTTAGACGGTATCGACGAGCAGTACTTC.

The chain links TRBV10-3 to TRBJ1-4; the D gene is possibly TRBD1 (6 bases). The CDR3 is 14 residues long. The germline V gene encodes CDR1 ENHRY and CDR2 SYGVKD. V was shortened by 10 bases and J by 1 base, with 13 bases between the two germline ends. The CDR3 is CATNGGRTNEKLFF. The DNA of the CDR3 is TGTGCCACTAACGGGGGCAGAACTAATGAAAAACTGTTTTTT.

The chain carries TRBV10-1 and TRBJ2-7; 9 bases match TRBD1. The CDR3 consists of 16 residues. Germline loops: CDR1 WNHNN, CDR2 SYGVQD (reference sequence). The trim removed 3 bases at V and 3 bases at J, leaving 9 bases unmatched. CDR3 in amino acids: CASSDPGQGLNYEQYF. Written as DNA, the CDR3 is TGCGCCAGCAGTGATCCGGGACAGGGTCTAAACTACGAGCAGTACTTC.

The chain joins TRBV4-1 to TRBJ1-5; D is undetermined. This CDR3 has 16 amino acids. CDR1 is MGHRA, CDR2 YSYEKL, per germline. V was pared by 2 bases and J by 2 bases, with 13 bases between. The CDR3, as DNA: TGCGCCAGCAGCCAAATTACTCTTGAGGGCAATCAGCCCCAGCATTTT. Protein sequence: CASSQITLEGNQPQHF.

This CDR3 reads CAIIARNGGHTEAFF. DNA of the CDR3: TGTGCCATTATCGCCCGTAACGGGGGGCACACTGAAGCTTTCTTT. V and J are TRBV19 and TRBJ1-1; D is perhaps TRBD1 (6 bases). The germline V and J ends were trimmed by 10 bases and 3 bases, with 21 bases remaining between them. The CDR3 has 15 amino acids. From germline, CDR1 is LNHDA and CDR2 SQIVND (reference sequence). The entire variable domain, with the rest obtained from reference TRBV19 and TRBJ1-1, is as follows: DGGITQSPKYLFRKEGQNVTLSCEQNLNHDAMYWYRQDPGQGLRLIYYSQIVNDFQKGDIAEGYSVSREKKESFPLTVTSAQKNPTAFYLCAIIARNGGHTEAFFGQGTRLTVV.

The chain employs TRBV9 and TRBJ1-3; no clear D. CDR1 and CDR2 from the germline V gene are SGDLS and YYNGEE. The CDR3 contains 14 residues. Trimming cost V 4 bases and J 3 bases, with 11 bases left between them. CDR3 residues: CASSPFGDGNTIYF. For the CDR3, the DNA is TGTGCCAGCAGCCCATTCGGGGATGGAAACACCATATATTTT. Combining the CDR3 with reference TRBV9 and TRBJ1-3 gives the whole variable domain DSGVTQTPKHLITATGQRVTLRCSPRSGDLSVYWYQQSLDQGLQFLIQYYNGEERAKGNILERFSAQQFPDLHSELNLSSLELGDSALYFCASSPFGDGNTIYFGEGSWLTVV.

The chain has TRBV10-1 and TRBJ2-5; either TRBD1 or TRBD2 may fit D (5 bases each). V was trimmed by 6 bases and J by 0 bases, leaving 8 bases between them. The CDR3 spans 13 residues. Germline lookup yields CDR1 WNHNN and CDR2 SYGVQD (reference sequence). CDR3 loop: CASSGTYQETQYF. Written as DNA, the CDR3 is TGCGCCAGCAGCGGGACCTACCAAGAGACCCAGTACTTC.

The chain uses TRBV14 and TRBJ2-4; D tentatively fits TRBD1 or TRBD2 (5 bases each). The CDR3 has 15 amino acids. Germline CDR1 SGHDN, CDR2 FVKESK. Trimming shortened V by 6 bases and J by 6 bases, and 18 bases separated the two germline ends. CDR3 sequence (DNA): TGTGCCAGCAGTCGGAGAGGGGCCTGGGCAAACATTCAGTACTTC. It specifies CASSRRGAWANIQYF.

The V call is TRBV7-8, the J call TRBJ2-3; 8 bases fit TRBD1. The germline gives CDR1 SGHVS, CDR2 FQNEAQ. The CDR3 loop spans 17 amino acids. V trimming: 5 bases; J trimming: 4 bases; junction bases outside the gene matches: 14. CDR3 in DNA: TGTGCCAGCAGCCTTCAACAGGGCAGGGGGCGAGCAGATACGCAGTATTTT. Its protein product is CASSLQQGRGRADTQYF. Full variable domain (outside the CDR3, taken from reference TRBV7-8 and TRBJ2-3): GAGVSQSPRYKVAKRGQDVALRCDPISGHVSLFWYQQALGQGPEFLTYFQNEAQLDKSGLPSDRFFAERPEGSVSTLKIQRTQQEDSAVYLCASSLQQGRGRADTQYFGPGTRLTVL.

This chain links TRBV19 with TRBJ1-1; no reliable D call. Trimming cost V 5 bases and J 1 base, with 17 bases left between them. The CDR3 runs 16 residues. Germline lookup yields CDR1 LNHDA and CDR2 SQIVND (reference sequence). The CDR3 spells CASSRQSASTNTEAFF. In nucleotides, the CDR3 is TGTGCCAGTAGTCGGCAAAGTGCCTCAACGAACACTGAAGCTTTCTTT.

This clone has more than one count but fewer than ten. This chain uses TRBV6-5 with TRBJ1-6, with D possibly matching TRBD1 (6 bases). This CDR3 comprises 14 residues. The germline gives CDR1 MNHEY, CDR2 SVGAGI. V lost 5 bases, J lost 8 bases, and 13 bases lay in between. CDR3 region: CASSTEGEYSPLHF. In nucleotides, the CDR3 is TGTGCCAGCAGTACGGAGGGGGAGTATTCACCCCTCCACTTT.

The rearrangement uses TRBV5-5 and TRBJ2-1; D assignment may be TRBD1 or TRBD2 (5 bases each). The CDR3 runs to 16 residues. Germline CDR1 reads SGHKS; CDR2 reads YYEKEE (reference sequence). Trimming stripped 6 bases from V and 0 bases from J, with 16 bases between. CDR3 amino acids: CASNLRPGSSYNEQFF. The CDR3 DNA reads TGTGCCAGCAACCTTAGGCCAGGGAGCTCCTACAATGAGCAGTTCTTC.

CDR3 sequence: CATSRDLGQQETQYF. The CDR3 DNA follows: TGTGCCACCAGCAGAGATCTCGGACAGCAAGAGACCCAGTACTTC. This rearrangement joins TRBV15 to TRBJ2-5; D is possibly TRBD1 (6 bases). V was cut by 0 bases and J by 2 bases, with 10 bases left in between. This CDR3 is 15 amino acids long. Per the germline V gene, CDR1 is LNHNV and CDR2 is YYDKDF (reference sequence).

This clone has only one observation. CDR3 loop: CASHLGGSNQPQHF. As DNA, the CDR3 is TGTGCCAGCCACCTGGGGGGAAGCAATCAGCCCCAGCATTTT. The chain has TRBV19 and TRBJ1-5, with TRBD1 as a possible D gene (5 bases). Germline loops: CDR1 LNHDA, CDR2 SQIVND (reference sequence). Trimming took 9 bases from V and 1 from J, leaving 13 bases between them. The CDR3 has 14 amino acids.

The chain carries TRBV29-1 and TRBJ1-3; 8 bases align to TRBD1. V trimming: 0 bases; J trimming: 2 bases; junction bases outside the gene matches: 6. Germline V gene sequence: CDR1 SQVTM, CDR2 ANQGSEA. This CDR3 is built from 16 residues. The CDR3 region is CSVEDLQTGAGNTIYF. As DNA, the CDR3 is TGCAGCGTTGAAGATCTTCAGACAGGGGCTGGAAACACCATATATTTT.